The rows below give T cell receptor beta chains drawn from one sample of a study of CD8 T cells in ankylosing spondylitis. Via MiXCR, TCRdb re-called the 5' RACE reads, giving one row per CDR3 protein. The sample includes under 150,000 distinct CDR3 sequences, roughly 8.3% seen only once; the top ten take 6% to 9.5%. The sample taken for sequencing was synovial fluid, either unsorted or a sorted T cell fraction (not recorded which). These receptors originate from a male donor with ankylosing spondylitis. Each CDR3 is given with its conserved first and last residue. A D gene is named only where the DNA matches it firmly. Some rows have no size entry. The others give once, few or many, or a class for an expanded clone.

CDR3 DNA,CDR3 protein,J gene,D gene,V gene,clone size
TGCAGCGCCCGGATGGAGGCATACTATGGCTACACCTTC,CSARMEAYYGYTF,TRBJ1-2,-,TRBV29-1,few
TGCAGTGCCGAGGCCTCGGGGTACAGGGGGCGGGAAGGGACCCAGTACTTC,CSAEASGYRGREGTQYF,TRBJ2-5,TRBD1,TRBV20-1,many
TGCAGTGCAACTCGGACTAGCGGGACCAGCGATGAGCAGTTCTTC,CSATRTSGTSDEQFF,TRBJ2-1,TRBD2,TRBV20-1,-
TGTGCCAGCAGTTTATACGGGGGCTACAATGAGCAGTTCTTC,CASSLYGGYNEQFF,TRBJ2-1,-,TRBV12-3/TRBV12-4,few
TGCAGTCCGCTCGGACAGAACTATGGCTACACCTTC,CSPLGQNYGYTF,TRBJ1-2,-,TRBV20-1,many
TGTGCCAGCAGCGTAGCCACGAACTATGGCTACACCTTC,CASSVATNYGYTF,TRBJ1-2,-,TRBV9,few
TGTGCCAGCAGTTTATCCTACGGTGGGGAGACCCAGTACTTC,CASSLSYGGETQYF,TRBJ2-5,-,TRBV27,many
TGTGCCAGCAGCCGTTCAGGGGGGCTGGAGACCCAGTACTTC,CASSRSGGLETQYF,TRBJ2-5,-,TRBV5-5,many
TGTGCCAGCAGTTTATCGGGGTCGTTTCGGCAGGCATCCTATAATTCACCCCTCCACTTT,CASSLSGSFRQASYNSPLHF,TRBJ1-6,-,TRBV27,-
TGTGCCAGTAGTGATCGACTGGACAGGAGAACCTACGAGCAGTACTTC,CASSDRLDRRTYEQYF,TRBJ2-7,TRBD1,TRBV19,-
TGCAGTGCTAGGACGCGGGGGGATCGTTTCAATGAGCAGTTCTTC,CSARTRGDRFNEQFF,TRBJ2-1,TRBD2,TRBV20-1,few
TGTGCCAGCAGCTTGGTCGCAGCTCCGAACACCGGGGAGCTGTTTTTT,CASSLVAAPNTGELFF,TRBJ2-2,-,TRBV5-6,-
TGCAGTGCTAGATCTCAGTTCGGGCGGGAGACCCAGTACTTC,CSARSQFGRETQYF,TRBJ2-5,-,TRBV20-1,many
TGTGCCAGCAGCCAGGTTAGCGGGGCTAGCACAGATACGCAGTATTTT,CASSQVSGASTDTQYF,TRBJ2-3,TRBD2,TRBV3-1,-
TGTGCCAGCAGCTGGGGCGGGACACCAGGAAACACCATATATTTT,CASSWGGTPGNTIYF,TRBJ1-3,-,TRBV5-5,-
TGTGCCAGCAGGACGGGAGGAAAGGCTGGCTACACCTTC,CASRTGGKAGYTF,TRBJ1-2,-,TRBV28,-
TGTGCCAGCAGCTCTCAAGGGGCCAGTATCACAGATACGCAGTATTTT,CASSSQGASITDTQYF,TRBJ2-3,-,TRBV9,-
TGCAGTGCTAGAAAACAAACTAGCGGGAGCTTCTCCTACGAGCAGTACTTC,CSARKQTSGSFSYEQYF,TRBJ2-7,TRBD2,TRBV20-1,many
TGCAGTGCTAGAGGACAGGTCCGAGTGACCTACGAGCAGTACTTC,CSARGQVRVTYEQYF,TRBJ2-7,-,TRBV20-1,few
TGCAGTGCTAGAGATAGGACAAGGAGAGAGTTGAACACTGAAGCTTTCTTT,CSARDRTRRELNTEAFF,TRBJ1-1,-,TRBV20-1,few
TGTGCCAGCTCACCCTGGGACAGGGGCAAAAACATTCAGTACTTC,CASSPWDRGKNIQYF,TRBJ2-4,TRBD1,TRBV18,few
TGCGCCACTGCGTACAGGGAACGGACTGAAGCTTTCTTT,CATAYRERTEAFF,TRBJ1-1,-,TRBV5-1,many
TGCGCCAGCAGCCAAGTAAATAGGGGAGGAGATACGCAGTATTTT,CASSQVNRGGDTQYF,TRBJ2-3,-,TRBV4-3,few
TGTGCCAGCAGTCGGGGACTGCGGTTTGCTGAAGCTTTCTTT,CASSRGLRFAEAFF,TRBJ1-1,-,TRBV27,few
TGTGCCAGCAGCCCGGGGACTAGCGGGTTTTACAATGAGCAGTTCTTC,CASSPGTSGFYNEQFF,TRBJ2-1,TRBD2,TRBV11-2,-
TGTGCCAGCAGCCCTGTTGGTGCCGGCCTGGGAACCGGGGAGCTGTTTTTT,CASSPVGAGLGTGELFF,TRBJ2-2,-,TRBV6-4,-
TGCAGTGCTAGAGCGACCTGGCGGGAGCAGTACTTC,CSARATWREQYF,TRBJ2-7,-,TRBV20-1,many
TGTGCCACCAGTGATTCGCGGGACTACACCTACGAGCAGTACTTC,CATSDSRDYTYEQYF,TRBJ2-7,TRBD2,TRBV24-1,few
TGTGCCAGCAGCTTAGTTCTAGTTACCACCTACGAGCAGTACTTC,CASSLVLVTTYEQYF,TRBJ2-7,-,TRBV7-2,-
TGTGCCAGCAGTTACAGCGCGGGAGCAGCCAAAAACATTCAGTACTTC,CASSYSAGAAKNIQYF,TRBJ2-4,TRBD2,TRBV6-5,many
TGTGCCAGCAGCAAAGACTGCACCGGGGAGCTGTTTTTT,CASSKDCTGELFF,TRBJ2-2,-,TRBV21-1,-
TGTGCCAGCAGTTTTGAGGGGACGGGCCGGGGACTGTTTTTT,CASSFEGTGRGLFF,TRBJ1-4,-,TRBV28,many